This passage covers 25 T cell receptor beta chains from one sample sequenced in a study of blood T cell repertoires in COVID-19. The table came from immunoSEQ multiplex PCR; TCRdb's copy has only in-frame clones and leaves some out. The data contain under 300,000 clones, around 85% of them singletons. The specimen sequenced was peripheral blood. The receptors stem from a woman between 55 and 75 years old with active or convalescent COVID-19.

The rearrangement uses TRBV6-5 and TRBJ1-1; weak D call: TRBD1 (5 bases). Trimming stripped 6 bases from V and 5 bases from J, with 13 bases between. The CDR3 contains 13 residues. Germline V gene sequence: CDR1 MNHEY, CDR2 SVGAGI. The CDR3 loop reads CASRPQGGTEAFF. CDR3 bases: TGTGCCAGCAGGCCCCAGGGTGGGACTGAAGCTTTCTTT.

The rearrangement uses TRBV24-1 and TRBJ2-3, with 9 bases lining up with TRBD1. The J segment lost 3 bases and the V segment lost 7 bases, leaving 4 bases of the junction unmatched. CDR1 and CDR2 from the germline V gene are KGHDR and SFDVKD. CDR3 length: 14 amino acids. CDR3 DNA: TGTGCCACCAGCGCACAGGGGGCTACAGATACGCAGTATTTT. Residues: CATSAQGATDTQYF.

The chain couples TRBV5-1 to TRBJ2-7, with D perhaps TRBD2 (5 bases). V was trimmed by 0 bases and J by 5 bases, leaving 12 bases between them. The CDR3 consists of 14 residues. Germline V lookup: CDR1 SGHRS, CDR2 YFSETQ. Here the CDR3 DNA reads TGCGCCAGCAGCTTGGCTAGCCTCTACGACGAGCAGTACTTC. Its translation is CASSLASLYDEQYF.

CDR3 loop: CAWSVGFLAGSGELFF. CDR3 DNA: TGTGCCTGGAGTGTAGGTTTTCTAGCGGGTTCCGGGGAGCTGTTTTTT. This chain joins TRBV30 and TRBJ2-2; 8 positions match TRBD2. The CDR3 runs to 16 residues. V was pared by 0 bases and J by 6 bases, with 9 bases of the junction left unmatched. Per the germline V gene, CDR1 is GTSNPN and CDR2 is SVGIG (reference sequence). The full variable domain, in which reference TRBV30 and TRBJ2-2 provide the parts outside the CDR3, is SQTIHQWPATLVQPVGSPLSLECTVEGTSNPNLYWYRQAAGRGLQLLFYSVGIGQISSEVPQNLSASRPQDRQFILSSKKLLLSDSGFYLCAWSVGFLAGSGELFFGEGSRLTVL.

This clone was recorded once. The chain is built from TRBV3-1 (or the pseudogene TRBV3-2) and TRBJ2-5; TRBD2 matches 9 bases. Per the germline V gene, CDR1 is LGHDT and CDR2 is YNNKEL (reference sequence). The CDR3 totals 16 residues. V dropped 7 bases and J dropped 0; count of bases not matched to a gene: 9. In DNA form, the CDR3 reads TGTGCCAGCATCAGAAGCGGCGGGGGGGACCAAGAGACCCAGTACTTC. Protein: CASIRSGGGDQETQYF.

This clone was seen a handful of times. V is TRBV18 and J is TRBJ2-7; weak D call: TRBD1 (6 bases). Germline loops: CDR1 KGHSH, CDR2 LQKENI. The CDR3 totals 15 residues. Trimming removed 4 bases from V and 0 bases from J, with 13 bases in between. This CDR3 reads CASSQSGTTSYEQYV. For the CDR3, the DNA is TGTGCCAGCTCACAGTCCGGGACAACCTCCTACGAGCAGTACGTC.

This clone was seen just once. This chain joins TRBV5-5 and TRBJ2-5; 15 nucleotides align to TRBD2. The CDR3 contains 16 residues. J was trimmed by 1 base and V by 5 bases; bases with no gene match: 3. The germline V gene has CDR1 SGHKS and CDR2 YYEKEE (reference sequence). CDR3 residues: CASRWGLAGGQETQYF. Written as DNA, the CDR3 is TGTGCCAGCAGGTGGGGACTAGCGGGGGGCCAAGAGACCCAGTACTTC. The complete variable domain, with remaining parts taken from reference TRBV5-5 and TRBJ2-5, reads DAGVTQSPTHLIKTRGQQVTLRCSPISGHKSVSWYQQVLGQGPQFIFQYYEKEERGRGNFPDRFSARQFPNYSSELNVNALLLGDSALYLCASRWGLAGGQETQYFGPGTRLLVL.

V usage is TRBV7-8 and J usage is TRBJ1-5; tentative D call: TRBD1 (6 bases). Looked up from germline, CDR1 is SGHVS and CDR2 is FQNEAQ. The CDR3 sequence is 16 residues long. The V end lost 4 bases, the J end lost 0 bases, and 13 bases lay between the germline ends. The CDR3 loop is CASSYELQGSNQPQHF. CDR3 nucleotide sequence: TGTGCCAGCAGCTACGAATTACAGGGTAGCAATCAGCCCCAGCATTTT.

The J gene is TRBJ1-6, the V gene TRBV29-1, with D unresolved. The CDR3 is made up of 13 amino acids. Trimming removed 7 bases at V and 9 bases at J, with 16 bases between. Germline V gene data show CDR1 as SQVTM and CDR2 as ANQGSEA. CDR3 in amino acids: CSDSTARGSPLHF. The CDR3 DNA reads TGCAGCGACTCGACGGCACGGGGTTCACCCCTCCACTTT.

The V gene is TRBV7-9, the J gene TRBJ1-2; TRBD1 agrees at 8 bases. Trimming took 5 bases from V and 7 from J; bases not matched to a gene: 9. Germline values: CDR1 SEHNR, CDR2 FQNEAQ (reference sequence). The CDR3 length is 14 residues. CDR3 residues: CASSQGTGYGGYTF. Written as DNA, the CDR3 is TGTGCCAGCAGCCAGGGGACAGGTTACGGTGGCTACACCTTC. The whole variable domain, filled in from reference TRBV7-9 and TRBJ1-2, reads DTGVSQNPRHKITKRGQNVTFRCDPISEHNRLYWYRQTLGQGPEFLTYFQNEAQLEKSRLLSDRFSAERPKGSFSTLEIQRTEQGDSAMYLCASSQGTGYGGYTFGSGTRLTVV.

This clone was seen only once. The genes are TRBV7-2 and TRBJ2-1; TRBD1 is a possible D gene (6 bases). Germline values: CDR1 SGHTA, CDR2 FQGNSA. This CDR3 region has 15 residues. V was pared by 6 bases and J by 8 bases, with 20 bases between. The CDR3 DNA reads TGTGCCAGCAGTCCACCCATCCTGGGGGCTGATGAGCAGTTCTTC. It translates to CASSPPILGADEQFF. The complete variable domain, with remaining parts taken from reference TRBV7-2 and TRBJ2-1, reads GAGVSQSPSNKVTEKGKDVELRCDPISGHTALYWYRQSLGQGLEFLIYFQGNSAPDKSGLPSDRFSAERTGGSVSTLTIQRTQQEDSAVYLCASSPPILGADEQFFGPGTRLTVL.

J is TRBJ1-5 and V is TRBV4-2; 8 bases are shared with TRBD1. The CDR3 has 15 residues. Germline V gene data show CDR1 as LGHNA and CDR2 as YNFKEQ. V lost 3 bases and J lost 5; bases outside the gene matches: 6. CDR3 loop: CASSQGTGDHQPQHF. In nucleotides, the CDR3 is TGTGCCAGCAGCCAGGGGACAGGCGACCATCAGCCCCAGCATTTT.

V is TRBV5-8 and J is TRBJ2-1; 10 bases match TRBD2. The CDR3 loop spans 15 amino acids. The germline CDR1 and CDR2 sequences are SGHTS and YDEGEE. V lost 3 bases to trimming and J lost 4 bases; unmatched junction nucleotides: 4. CDR3 in amino acids: CASSSPSGGYNEQFF. CDR3 in DNA: TGTGCCAGCAGCTCCCCTAGCGGGGGATACAATGAGCAGTTCTTC.

This clone appeared once. The V and J genes are TRBV18 and TRBJ1-5; tentative D call: TRBD1 (6 bases). The CDR3 runs 14 residues. Germline V gives CDR1 KGHSH, CDR2 LQKENI. V lost 1 base to trimming and J lost 6 bases, with 10 bases between them. The CDR3 sequence: CASSPQGVGQPQHF. CDR3 DNA sequence: TGTGCCAGCTCACCACAGGGGGTCGGTCAGCCCCAGCATTTT.

The chain employs TRBV5-4 and TRBJ2-1, with 7 bases lining up with TRBD2. This CDR3 spans 16 amino acids. Germline CDR1 reads SGHNT; CDR2 reads YYREEE (reference sequence). The ends lost 0 bases at V and 5 bases at J; junction bases unmatched: 8. The CDR3 DNA is TGTGCCAGCAGCTTGGATCTAGCGGCTAGCCACAATGAGCAGTTCTTC. Its protein product is CASSLDLAASHNEQFF.

This clone was recorded a few times. The rearrangement uses TRBV6-1 and TRBJ1-1; 11 nucleotides match TRBD1. Trimming took 4 bases from V and 4 from J; bases not matched to a gene: 11. CDR1 MNHNS and CDR2 SASEGT come from the germline V gene. This CDR3 has 17 amino acids. CDR3 amino acids: CASSVRTGGDWSTEAFF. In DNA, the CDR3 is TGTGCCAGCAGTGTACGGACAGGGGGCGATTGGAGCACTGAAGCTTTCTTT.

This sequence joins TRBV7-2 and TRBJ2-3; 9 nucleotides align to TRBD1. The V gene end was trimmed by 2 bases and the J gene end by 4 bases; junction bases not matched to a gene: 10. This CDR3 region has 17 residues. Germline V gene sequence: CDR1 SGHTA, CDR2 FQGNSA. The CDR3 DNA reads TGTGCCAGCAGCTTACCTCCGGGACAGGGCTCTGCAGATACGCAGTATTTT. Translated: CASSLPPGQGSADTQYF.

This clone occurred a few times. The chain joins TRBV28 to TRBJ1-5, with TRBD1 identical over 7 bases. V dropped 7 bases and J dropped 1; count of bases not matched to a gene: 19. The CDR3 loop spans 19 amino acids. In germline, CDR1 is MDHEN, CDR2 SYDVKM. This chain's CDR3 is CASTQSQRGPRWSNQPQHF. DNA of the CDR3: TGTGCCAGCACTCAATCCCAAAGGGGGCCAAGGTGGAGCAATCAGCCCCAGCATTTT. Full variable domain (rest looked up from reference TRBV28 and TRBJ1-5): DVKVTQSSRYLVKRTGEKVFLECVQDMDHENMFWYRQDPGLGLRLIYFSYDVKMKEKGDIPEGYSVSREKKERFSLILESASTNQTSMYLCASTQSQRGPRWSNQPQHFGDGTRLSIL.

The genes are TRBV6-6 and TRBJ1-6; the D gene is possibly TRBD1 (5 bases). CDR1 and CDR2 (germline): MNHNY, SVGAGI (reference sequence). This CDR3 region has 13 residues. The germline V and J ends were trimmed by 6 bases and 9 bases, with 12 bases remaining between them. This CDR3 reads CASSPRGVSPLHF. The CDR3 DNA reads TGTGCCAGCAGCCCCCGGGGGGTTTCACCCCTCCACTTT.

The genes are TRBV27 and TRBJ1-1, with a possible D match to TRBD1 (5 bases). This CDR3 spans 13 amino acids. Germline V gene sequence: CDR1 MNHEY, CDR2 SMNVEV (reference sequence). The V end was cut by 2 bases, the J end by 7 bases, with 11 bases between. CDR3 coding DNA: TGTGCCAGCAGTTTAGCAGGGACTATTGAAGCTTTCTTT. As protein: CASSLAGTIEAFF.

The chain joins TRBV7-2 to TRBJ1-1, with 7 bases that match TRBD1. This CDR3 spans 14 amino acids. The V gene's germline CDR1 is SGHTA and CDR2 FQGNSA. Trimming took 5 bases from V and 1 from J; bases not matched to a gene: 4. This CDR3 reads CASSLQGWNTEAFF. The CDR3 bases are TGTGCCAGCAGCCTACAGGGGTGGAACACTGAAGCTTTCTTT.

This clone has only one observation. V and J are TRBV9 and TRBJ2-4, with 9 bases matching TRBD1. Trimming at V came to 0 bases and at J to 6 bases, leaving 4 bases not matched to a gene. This CDR3 spans 15 amino acids. Germline CDR1 and CDR2: SGDLS and YYNGEE. The CDR3 region has the DNA TGTGCCAGCAGCGTAGGGGGGACAGGGTTAAACATTCAGTACTTC. Translation: CASSVGGTGLNIQYF.

The chain couples TRBV7-9 to TRBJ2-5; TRBD2 matches at 8 bases. The ends lost 4 bases at V and 5 bases at J; junction bases unmatched: 9. CDR1 and CDR2 from the germline V gene are SEHNR and FQNEAQ (reference sequence). The CDR3 is made up of 15 amino acids. CDR3 nucleotides: TGTGCCAGCAGCTGGCCCGTAGCGGGGAGCGAGACCCAGTACTTC. The encoded protein is CASSWPVAGSETQYF.

The chain is built from TRBV28 and TRBJ2-5, with D maybe TRBD1 (6 bases). Between the trimmed V and J ends, which lost 0 bases and 5 bases, there was a span of 7 bases. From germline, CDR1 is MDHEN and CDR2 SYDVKM. CDR3 length: 13 amino acids. The CDR3 DNA follows: TGTGCCAGCAGTTTATGGACAGGCGAGACCCAGTACTTC. Encoded protein: CASSLWTGETQYF.

The chain has TRBV5-1 and TRBJ2-5; D possibly corresponds to TRBD1 (7 bases). CDR3 length: 16 residues. The germline V gene has CDR1 SGHRS and CDR2 YFSETQ. The V and J ends lost 1 base and 0 bases respectively, with 13 bases between them. The DNA for the CDR3 is TGCGCCAGCAGCTTGCGCGGGACAGACCACCAAGAGACCCAGTACTTC. This gives the protein CASSLRGTDHQETQYF.